This T cell receptor (beta chain) is drawn from a study of blood T cell repertoires in COVID-19. On the study more broadly: Samples representing acute and convalescent COVID-19 were sourced from the United States, Italy and Spain. The analysed material was cDNA or gDNA that came from T cells, B-cell-depleted T cells, or PBMCs.

Per the original methods: Quantification of nucleated cells was approximated via reference gene primer amplification. Method: immunoSEQ multiplex PCR; TCRdb's copy keeps in-frame clones and lacks some. V and J calls and clone size are those listed in that table; D and trimming were worked out from the DNA. The table lists about 530,000 clones, about 89% of them singletons. This clone occurred a few times. Enrolment of Seattle patients took place during active infection, and they were followed longitudinally. This TCR came from a woman in her forties or fifties with COVID-19, enrolled during active disease. The specimen sequenced was peripheral blood.

Here the CDR3 DNA reads TGTGCCACCAGCTCTGACCCGGGGGGGACTAATGAAAAACTGTTTTTT. Protein product: CATSSDPGGTNEKLFF. The chain is built from TRBV15 and TRBJ1-4, with a tentative D call TRBD1 (5 bases). Trimming removed 5 bases from V and 2 bases from J, with 15 bases in between. The V gene's germline CDR1 is LNHNV and CDR2 YYDKDF (reference sequence). The CDR3 sequence is 16 residues long.